This T cell receptor (beta chain) was sequenced during a study of graft-versus-host responses after intestinal transplantation. Study as a whole: Recipients got multivisceral, liver-intestinal, or isolated intestinal transplants.

The data were produced by immunoSEQ multiplex PCR, yet TCRdb's version contains in-frame clones alone and is incomplete. The sample has just over 85,000 clones, under 95% seen once. Findings and limits, study-wide: Graft-donor T cell macrochimerism coincided with high graft-versus-host to host-versus-graft clonal ratios in allografts.

Trimming cost V 0 bases and J 1 base, with 10 bases left between them. CDR1 and CDR2 (germline): SGHDT, YYEEEE. The CDR3 covers 15 residues. On this clone: Its cognate antigen is unknown.

The chain combines TRBV5-6 with TRBJ2-5, with D perhaps TRBD1 (6 bases). The TCR sequence derives from a human donor who was the organ donor for an intestinal transplant. Source: unstimulated CD8+ T cells sorted from spleen or lymph node cells, taken before transplant. The CDR3, as DNA: TGTGCCAGCAGCTTGGGGGGACACCCCCAAGAGACCCAGTACTTC. Its translation is CASSLGGHPQETQYF. Full variable domain (outside the CDR3, taken from reference TRBV5-6 and TRBJ2-5): DAGVTQSPTHLIKTRGQQVTLRCSPKSGHDTVSWYQQALGQGPQFIFQYYEEEERQRGNFPDRFSGHQFPNYSSELNVNALLLGDSALYLCASSLGGHPQETQYFGPGTRLLVL.